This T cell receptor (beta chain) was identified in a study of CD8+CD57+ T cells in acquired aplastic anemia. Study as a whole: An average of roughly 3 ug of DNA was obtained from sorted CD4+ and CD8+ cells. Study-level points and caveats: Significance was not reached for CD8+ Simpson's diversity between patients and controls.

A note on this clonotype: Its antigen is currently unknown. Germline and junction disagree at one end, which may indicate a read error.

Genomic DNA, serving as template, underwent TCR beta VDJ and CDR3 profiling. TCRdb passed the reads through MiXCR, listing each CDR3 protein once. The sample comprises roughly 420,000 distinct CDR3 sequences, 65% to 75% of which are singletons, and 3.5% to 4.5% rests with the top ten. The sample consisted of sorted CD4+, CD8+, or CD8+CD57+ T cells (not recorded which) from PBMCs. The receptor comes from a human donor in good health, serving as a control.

In nucleotides, the CDR3 is TGTGCCAGCAGCTTGGCCGGCCGGGGTGAAGGCTACACCTTC. It translates to CASSLAGRGEGYTF. The chain combines TRBV5-1 with TRBJ1-2; D unclear. The CDR3 sequence is 14 residues long. CDR1 and CDR2 from the germline V gene are SGHRS and YFSETQ.